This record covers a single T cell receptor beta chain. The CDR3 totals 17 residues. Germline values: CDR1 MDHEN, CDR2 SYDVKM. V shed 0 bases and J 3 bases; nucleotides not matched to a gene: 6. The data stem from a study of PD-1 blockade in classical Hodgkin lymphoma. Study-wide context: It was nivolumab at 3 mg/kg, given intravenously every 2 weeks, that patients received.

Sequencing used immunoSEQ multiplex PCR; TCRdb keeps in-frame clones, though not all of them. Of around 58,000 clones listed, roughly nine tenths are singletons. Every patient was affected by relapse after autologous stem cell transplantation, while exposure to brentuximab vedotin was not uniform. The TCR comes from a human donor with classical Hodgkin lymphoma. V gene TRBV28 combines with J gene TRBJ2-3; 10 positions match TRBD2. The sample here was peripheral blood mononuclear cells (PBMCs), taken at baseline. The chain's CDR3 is CASSLWTSGPETDTQYF. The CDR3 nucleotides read TGTGCCAGCAGTTTATGGACTAGCGGGCCCGAGACAGATACGCAGTATTTT.